Shown below are 28 T cell receptor beta chains from a single sample sequenced in a study of blood T cell repertoires in COVID-19. This table comes from immunoSEQ multiplex PCR, and its TCRdb copy is limited to in-frame clones, with some not included. The sample contains tens of thousands of clones, approximately 84% of which appear only once. Sample: peripheral blood. Source of these receptors: a woman over 75 with acute or convalescent COVID-19.

This clone has just one count. This chain connects TRBV3-1 (or the pseudogene TRBV3-2) to TRBJ1-5, with 10 bases identical to TRBD1. Germline V gene lookup returns CDR1 LGHDT and CDR2 YNNKEL (reference sequence). The CDR3 runs to 16 residues. J was trimmed by 4 bases and V by 4 bases; bases with no gene match: 7. This CDR3 is CASSLNGQGGNQPQHF. DNA for the CDR3: TGTGCCAGCAGCCTCAATGGACAGGGGGGAAATCAGCCCCAGCATTTT.

About this clone: Additional DNA sequences in this sample encode the identical CDR3. CDR3 region: CASSLVDRGGNEQFF. The CDR3 region has the DNA TGTGCCAGCAGCTTGGTAGATCGGGGGGGGAATGAGCAGTTCTTC. This chain uses TRBV5-4 with TRBJ2-1; 8 bases map to TRBD2. Trimming took 0 bases from V and 7 from J; bases not matched to a gene: 6. The CDR3 contains 15 residues. The germline V gene encodes CDR1 SGHNT and CDR2 YYREEE (reference sequence).

The gene calls are TRBV7-8 and TRBJ2-2, with 10 bases identical to TRBD2. Germline lookup yields CDR1 SGHVS and CDR2 FQNEAQ. There are 18 residues in the CDR3. V lost 3 bases and J lost 4; bases outside the gene matches: 11. As DNA, the CDR3 is TGTGCCAGCAGCTTCGGGGTTAGCGGGGGGCCGCTCACCGGGGAGCTGTTTTTT. Amino acid sequence: CASSFGVSGGPLTGELFF.

The rearrangement links TRBV7-2 to TRBJ2-7; D unresolved. Between the trimmed V and J ends, which lost 4 bases and 5 bases, there was a span of 15 bases. CDR1 is SGHTA and CDR2 is FQGNSA in the germline V gene. The CDR3 is made up of 14 amino acids. As DNA, the CDR3 is TGTGCCAGCAGCTCCGGTCCCAGCGCCCACGAGCAGTACTTC. The encoded protein is CASSSGPSAHEQYF. The whole variable domain, remainder taken from reference TRBV7-2 and TRBJ2-7, is GAGVSQSPSNKVTEKGKDVELRCDPISGHTALYWYRQSLGQGLEFLIYFQGNSAPDKSGLPSDRFSAERTGGSVSTLTIQRTQQEDSAVYLCASSSGPSAHEQYFGPGTRLTVT.

V is TRBV14 and J is TRBJ2-1; 9 bases are a match to TRBD2. Trimming cost V 4 bases and J 7 bases; bases outside gene matches: 14. Germline loops: CDR1 SGHDN, CDR2 FVKESK. CDR3 size: 17 residues. The CDR3 loop is CASSPLLFSGSVNEQFF. The CDR3 region has the DNA TGTGCCAGCAGCCCCCTACTTTTTAGCGGGAGTGTAAATGAGCAGTTCTTC.

The chain joins TRBV28 to TRBJ2-1, with 11 bases lining up with TRBD2. The CDR3 totals 16 residues. With V trimmed by 5 bases and J by 8 bases, 11 bases remained unmatched. Germline CDR1 MDHEN, CDR2 SYDVKM. CDR3 sequence (DNA): TGTGCCAGCAGTGAGACTAGCGGGAAGAATATCGATGAGCAGTTCTTC. The encoded protein is CASSETSGKNIDEQFF. Filled out from reference TRBV28 and TRBJ2-1, the complete variable domain reads DVKVTQSSRYLVKRTGEKVFLECVQDMDHENMFWYRQDPGLGLRLIYFSYDVKMKEKGDIPEGYSVSREKKERFSLILESASTNQTSMYLCASSETSGKNIDEQFFGPGTRLTVL.

This clone was seen a single time. J is TRBJ2-5 and V is TRBV15, with 7 bases identical to TRBD2. Unmatched junction bases numbered 6, after V lost 1 base and J lost 4 bases. This CDR3 has 15 residues. CDR1 and CDR2 from the germline V gene are LNHNV and YYDKDF (reference sequence). The CDR3 here is CATSRGAGSGETQYF. Written as DNA, the CDR3 is TGTGCCACCAGCAGAGGAGCGGGGTCGGGAGAGACCCAGTACTTC.

This clone was detected only a few times. The CDR3 loop is CASSQARSSYEQYF. The CDR3 DNA reads TGTGCCAGCAGCCAAGCGAGAAGCTCCTACGAGCAGTACTTC. The chain joins TRBV3-1 (or the pseudogene TRBV3-2) to TRBJ2-7, with D unresolved. Germline V gene data show CDR1 as LGHDT and CDR2 as YNNKEL (reference sequence). V shed 1 base and J shed 0 bases, with 7 bases lying between them. The CDR3 sequence is 14 residues long.

In DNA, the CDR3 is TGTGCCAGCAGCGTGCGACAGGGGGACACTGAAGCTTTCTTT. Its translation: CASSVRQGDTEAFF. V usage is TRBV7-2 and J usage is TRBJ1-1, with TRBD1 matching 9 bases. The V gene end was trimmed by 5 bases and the J gene end by 3 bases; junction bases not matched to a gene: 4. Germline V lookup: CDR1 SGHTA, CDR2 FQGNSA. This CDR3 spans 14 amino acids.

This clone appeared once. The chain has TRBV27 and TRBJ2-1; TRBD2 agrees at 9 bases. Looked up from germline, CDR1 is MNHEY and CDR2 is SMNVEV (reference sequence). The V gene end was trimmed by 2 bases and the J gene end by 0 bases; junction bases not matched to a gene: 5. The CDR3 runs 17 residues. CDR3 sequence reads: CASSLRGGASSYNEQFF. The CDR3 DNA reads TGTGCCAGCAGTTTACGCGGGGGGGCGAGCTCCTACAATGAGCAGTTCTTC.

J is TRBJ1-4 and V is TRBV18; perhaps TRBD1 as D (5 bases). The CDR3 extends over 13 amino acids. Germline V lookup: CDR1 KGHSH, CDR2 LQKENI. V was pared by 2 bases and J by 7 bases, with 8 bases between. The CDR3 DNA reads TGTGCCAGCTCACCAGGACACGGTGAAAAACTGTTTTTT. The encoded protein is CASSPGHGEKLFF.

The rearrangement uses TRBV14 and TRBJ1-1; 10 nucleotides line up with TRBD1. After removal of 6 bases from V and 4 bases from J, the junction contained 2 bases not matched to a gene. CDR1 is SGHDN, CDR2 FVKESK, per germline. This CDR3 has 13 residues. The CDR3 coding sequence is TGTGCCAGCAGACGGACAGGGGGCACTGAAGCTTTCTTT. Its translation: CASRRTGGTEAFF.

The CDR3 sequence is CASSFGGDLRIQPQHF. CDR3 DNA sequence: TGTGCCAGCAGCTTTGGGGGGGATCTACGGATTCAGCCCCAGCATTTT. The chain combines TRBV7-8 with TRBJ1-5; a weak D match, TRBD1 (5 bases). The CDR3 is made up of 16 amino acids. Trimming left V 3 bases short and J 6 bases short, with 18 bases between. From germline, CDR1 is SGHVS and CDR2 FQNEAQ.

The chain recombines TRBV19 with TRBJ1-5; 9 bases are shared with TRBD1. Per the germline V gene, CDR1 is LNHDA and CDR2 is SQIVND (reference sequence). J was trimmed by 4 bases and V by 3 bases; bases with no gene match: 7. This CDR3 spans 16 amino acids. The DNA of the CDR3 is TGTGCCAGTAGTATTCCAGGTGGGACAGGGAATCAGCCCCAGCATTTT. Encoded protein: CASSIPGGTGNQPQHF.

The V gene is TRBV24-1, the J gene TRBJ2-3; the D gene is possibly TRBD1 (5 bases). The CDR3 runs to 15 residues. CDR1 KGHDR and CDR2 SFDVKD come from the germline V gene. V was cut by 4 bases and J by 5 bases, with 15 bases left in between. CDR3 in amino acids: CATSDPGGAGDTQYF. The DNA for the CDR3 is TGTGCCACCAGTGACCCAGGTGGGGCTGGAGATACGCAGTATTTT.

The chain links TRBV7-2 to TRBJ1-2; D might be TRBD1 (6 bases). CDR1 SGHTA and CDR2 FQGNSA come from the germline V gene. The CDR3 is 15 residues long. Trimming pared 1 base from V and 8 bases from J, leaving 17 bases between. This chain's CDR3 is CASSLGSQGEGGYTF. DNA of the CDR3: TGTGCCAGCAGCTTAGGGTCACAGGGCGAAGGGGGCTACACCTTC.

The chain recombines TRBV10-2 with TRBJ1-5, with TRBD1 matching 8 bases. V dropped 5 bases and J dropped 7; count of bases not matched to a gene: 7. CDR1 is WSHSY and CDR2 is SAAADI in the germline V gene. The CDR3 sequence is 14 residues long. The CDR3 sequence: CASSRDRGRQPQHF. CDR3 bases: TGCGCCAGCAGTCGAGACAGGGGACGACAGCCCCAGCATTTT.

The V call is TRBV13, the J call TRBJ2-2; 9 bases align to TRBD1. With 7 bases clipped from V and 6 bases from J, the junction kept 9 bases outside the gene matches. Looked up from germline, CDR1 is PRHDT and CDR2 is FYEKMQ (reference sequence). This CDR3 has 15 amino acids. The CDR3 spells CASNRGTGRAGELFF. DNA of the CDR3: TGTGCCAGCAACCGCGGGACAGGGCGGGCCGGGGAGCTGTTTTTT.

The chain employs TRBV10-1 and TRBJ2-3; 10 nucleotides agree with TRBD2. The trim removed 4 bases at V and 1 base at J, leaving 2 bases unmatched. The CDR3 runs 15 residues. Germline V gives CDR1 WNHNN, CDR2 SYGVQD (reference sequence). The CDR3 region has the DNA TGCGCCAGCAGTGTGGGGACTAGCGGCACAGATACGCAGTATTTT. Amino acid sequence: CASSVGTSGTDTQYF.

The chain carries TRBV24-1 and TRBJ2-1, with D possibly being TRBD1 (5 bases). Germline V lookup: CDR1 KGHDR, CDR2 SFDVKD. V was trimmed by 5 bases and J by 5 bases, leaving 24 bases between them. CDR3 length equals 18 residues. The CDR3 reads CATSALGQGRAWDNEQFF. CDR3 coding DNA: TGTGCCACCAGTGCCCTGGGGCAGGGAAGGGCATGGGACAATGAGCAGTTCTTC.

The chain uses TRBV19 and TRBJ2-7; a weak D match, TRBD2 (6 bases). From germline, CDR1 is LNHDA and CDR2 SQIVND (reference sequence). This CDR3 is built from 15 residues. V lost 5 bases and J lost 0, with 14 bases in between. In nucleotides, the CDR3 is TGTGCCAGTAGTGCGACGGGACTGAGCTCCTACGAGCAGTACTTC. It translates to CASSATGLSSYEQYF.

This clone came up a few times. The V and J genes are TRBV7-9 and TRBJ1-2; D gene ambiguous. The CDR3 is 14 amino acids. Germline lookup yields CDR1 SEHNR and CDR2 FQNEAQ (reference sequence). Trimming removed 2 bases from V and 4 bases from J, with 11 bases in between. CDR3 sequence (DNA): TGTGCCAGCAGCTTAATTGAGACAACCTATGGCTACACCTTC. This codes for CASSLIETTYGYTF.

The chain recombines TRBV28 with TRBJ1-5; possible D gene TRBD1, 5 bases. The CDR3 length is 16 residues. The germline gives CDR1 MDHEN, CDR2 SYDVKM. Trimming pared 7 bases from V and 1 base from J, leaving 17 bases between. The CDR3 spells CASTKQGIFSNQPQHF. The CDR3 bases are TGTGCCAGCACGAAGCAGGGCATTTTCAGCAATCAGCCCCAGCATTTT.

V and J are TRBV19 and TRBJ1-5; D unresolved. The V gene's germline CDR1 is LNHDA and CDR2 SQIVND (reference sequence). Trimming removed 4 bases at V and 5 bases at J, with 15 bases between. The CDR3 sequence is 15 residues long. Here the CDR3 reads CASSKSAGYHQPQHF. The DNA for the CDR3 is TGTGCCAGTAGTAAGTCCGCAGGTTACCATCAGCCCCAGCATTTT.

This chain uses TRBV7-2 with TRBJ2-7, with TRBD2 identical over 7 bases. Germline values: CDR1 SGHTA, CDR2 FQGNSA. The CDR3 is made up of 15 amino acids. Trimming cost V 4 bases and J 6 bases; bases outside gene matches: 12. The CDR3 region has the DNA TGTGCCAGCAGCTCGACCGGCGGGAGAATCTCCGAGCAGTACTTC. It codes for CASSSTGGRISEQYF.

The V call is TRBV28, the J call TRBJ1-2; possible D gene TRBD1, 5 bases. Trimming took 3 bases from V and 2 from J, leaving 10 bases between them. Per germline, CDR1 MDHEN and CDR2 SYDVKM. This CDR3 region has 14 residues. In DNA, the CDR3 is TGTGCCAGCAGTTTCCTCGGGGGAAACTATGGCTACACCTTC. Its translation: CASSFLGGNYGYTF.

The J gene is TRBJ2-2, the V gene TRBV6-5; D remains ambiguous. The germline CDR1 and CDR2 sequences are MNHEY and SVGAGI. There are 14 residues in the CDR3. Trimming shortened V by 7 bases and J by 4 bases, and 13 bases separated the two germline ends. CDR3 sequence: CASTLSPLTGELFF. DNA for the CDR3: TGTGCCAGCACCCTAAGTCCTCTCACCGGGGAGCTGTTTTTT.

The V gene is TRBV19, the J gene TRBJ2-2, with TRBD1 matching over 9 bases. CDR1 and CDR2 (germline): LNHDA, SQIVND (reference sequence). The CDR3 spans 16 residues. V lost 5 bases, J lost 5 bases, and 9 bases stayed unmatched. The CDR3, as DNA: TGTGCCAGTAGTCGCTTGGACAGGGGTTTTACCGGGGAGCTGTTTTTT. Translated, it gives CASSRLDRGFTGELFF.